This entry lists 12 T cell receptor beta chains sequenced from one sample in a study of blood T cell repertoires in COVID-19. Some clones are missing from TCRdb's copy, which holds only in-frame ones; the method was immunoSEQ multiplex PCR. The data hold approximately 37,000 clones, with around 86% observed a single time. Material for sequencing was peripheral blood. The receptors here all came from a man older than 75 with active COVID-19.

The chain employs TRBV6-5 and TRBJ2-7; D is possibly TRBD1 (5 bases). Germline assignment: CDR1 MNHEY and CDR2 SVGAGI. CDR3 length: 14 residues. Trimming took off 5 bases at V and 0 bases at J, with 11 bases between the two ends. CDR3 in amino acids: CASSPRQSSYEQYF. CDR3 in DNA: TGTGCCAGCAGTCCCAGACAGAGCTCCTACGAGCAGTACTTC.

The V call is TRBV7-8, the J call TRBJ2-7; a possible D gene is TRBD2 (6 bases). V dropped 7 bases and J dropped 4 bases, with 23 bases sitting between them. CDR3 length: 16 amino acids. Germline loops: CDR1 SGHVS, CDR2 FQNEAQ. CDR3 in DNA: TGTGCCAGCACGCCGACGGGAGCCGGTTCTTTATACGAGCAGTACTTC. This gives the protein CASTPTGAGSLYEQYF.

Concerning this clone itself: The same CDR3 can be traced to other DNA sequences in this sample. This chain uses TRBV30 with TRBJ2-7; weak D call: TRBD1 (6 bases). The germline V gene has CDR1 GTSNPN and CDR2 SVGIG (reference sequence). V lost 2 bases and J 2 bases, leaving 10 bases between the germline ends. The CDR3 sequence is 13 residues long. In DNA form, the CDR3 reads TGTGCCTGGAGTTTAGGACAGACCTACGAGCAGTACTTC. This encodes CAWSLGQTYEQYF.

This clone was observed once. J is TRBJ2-1 and V is TRBV7-9, with 13 bases fitting TRBD2. In germline, CDR1 is SEHNR, CDR2 FQNEAQ (reference sequence). This CDR3 is built from 17 residues. V gave up 3 bases and J gave up 9 bases; unmatched junction bases: 11. The CDR3 region has the DNA TGTGCCAGCAGCTTCGCTACCGGGACTAGCGGGGTGCGTGAGCAGTTCTTC. Protein product: CASSFATGTSGVREQFF.

This chain joins TRBV3-1 (or the pseudogene TRBV3-2) and TRBJ2-3, with TRBD2 matching over 9 bases. The trim removed 5 bases at V and 4 bases at J, leaving 16 bases unmatched. Germline CDR1 and CDR2: LGHDT and YNNKEL (reference sequence). The CDR3 has 18 residues. CDR3 coding DNA: TGTGCCAGCAGCATTAACCGCAGGAGCGGGAGGAGGGCAGATACGCAGTATTTT. It yields the protein CASSINRRSGRRADTQYF.

This clone was found a few times. V usage is TRBV28 and J usage is TRBJ2-1; TRBD2 is a possible D gene (6 bases). Germline V gene data show CDR1 as MDHEN and CDR2 as SYDVKM. Trimming shortened V by 4 bases and J by 0 bases, and 13 bases separated the two germline ends. The CDR3 is 16 residues long. DNA of the CDR3: TGTGCCAGCAGTTCTATCCCGGGAGCCTCCTACAATGAGCAGTTCTTC. Its translation is CASSSIPGASYNEQFF.

The chain has TRBV19 and TRBJ2-7, with 14 nucleotides matching TRBD2. V trimming: 5 bases; J trimming: 5 bases; junction bases outside the gene matches: 5. This CDR3 is built from 15 residues. Germline CDR1 LNHDA, CDR2 SQIVND (reference sequence). The CDR3 here is CASSVGLAGGHEQYF. CDR3 bases: TGTGCCAGTAGTGTCGGACTAGCGGGAGGTCACGAGCAGTACTTC. The complete variable domain, with remaining parts taken from reference TRBV19 and TRBJ2-7, reads DGGITQSPKYLFRKEGQNVTLSCEQNLNHDAMYWYRQDPGQGLRLIYYSQIVNDFQKGDIAEGYSVSREKKESFPLTVTSAQKNPTAFYLCASSVGLAGGHEQYFGPGTRLTVT.

This CDR3 is CATEDNEQFF. The CDR3 DNA reads as TGTGCCACCGAGGACAATGAGCAGTTCTTC. The chain combines TRBV24-1 with TRBJ2-1; D is undetermined. The germline V gene encodes CDR1 KGHDR and CDR2 SFDVKD. The CDR3 is 10 amino acids. The V end was cut by 9 bases, the J end by 5 bases, with 4 bases between.

J is TRBJ2-1 and V is TRBV5-1; 10 bases line up with TRBD2. CDR1 and CDR2 (germline): SGHRS, YFSETQ. The length of the CDR3 is 15 residues. Losses at the gene ends were 4 bases for V and 9 bases for J; bases not matched to a gene: 10. The CDR3 coding sequence is TGCGCCAGCAGCCTGCAAGCGGGAGGGCCTGGTGAGCAGTTCTTC. Protein product: CASSLQAGGPGEQFF. Variable domain in full (rest from reference TRBV5-1 and TRBJ2-1): KAGVTQTPRYLIKTRGQQVTLSCSPISGHRSVSWYQQTPGQGLQFLFEYFSETQRNKGNFPGRFSGRQFSNSRSEMNVSTLELGDSALYLCASSLQAGGPGEQFFGPGTRLTVL.

The chain is built from TRBV30 and TRBJ2-3, with 8 bases that match TRBD2. The CDR3 spans 15 residues. Germline V gene lookup returns CDR1 GTSNPN and CDR2 SVGIG (reference sequence). V shed 4 bases and J 0 bases; nucleotides not matched to a gene: 6. CDR3 region: CAWILSGASTDTQYF. The CDR3 coding sequence is TGTGCCTGGATACTTAGCGGGGCTAGCACAGATACGCAGTATTTT.

The rearrangement links TRBV27 to TRBJ2-1; 8 nucleotides match TRBD2. In germline, CDR1 is MNHEY, CDR2 SMNVEV (reference sequence). The CDR3 sequence is 15 residues long. The trim removed 6 bases at V and 5 bases at J, leaving 9 bases unmatched. This CDR3 is CASSRLALTDNEQFF. CDR3 nucleotides: TGTGCCAGCAGCCGACTAGCGCTGACTGACAATGAGCAGTTCTTC.

This sequence joins TRBV5-4 and TRBJ2-7; the D gene is possibly TRBD1 (6 bases). V lost 2 bases, J lost 0 bases, and 9 bases lay in between. The length of the CDR3 is 14 residues. Germline-derived CDR1 and CDR2 are SGHNT and YYREEE (reference sequence). The CDR3 is CASSLDRSSYEQYF. DNA for the CDR3: TGTGCCAGCAGCTTAGACAGGTCCTCCTACGAGCAGTACTTC.